This T cell receptor (beta chain) was obtained from a study of OX40 agonist ivuxolimab in advanced cancers. About the study: From roughly 20 to 85 years was the age range, with a mean of 60 years, and 70% to 85% were male. Under the entry rules, prior anti-PD-1, anti-PD-L1 or anti-CTLA-4 therapy was allowed, and roughly 39% had some.

The V gene's germline CDR1 is LNHDA and CDR2 SQIVND (reference sequence). Unmatched junction bases numbered 5, after V lost 5 bases and J lost 4 bases. This CDR3 comprises 14 residues. Sequenced by immunoSEQ multiplex PCR; TCRdb stores in-frame clones only, minus some. There are about 44,000 clones in the sample; under 90% occur only once, and 8.5% to 12% lies in the top ten. With autoimmune disease history or systemic immunosuppression, patients were excluded. The chain carries TRBV19 and TRBJ1-2, with 9 bases that match TRBD1. This TCR came from an adult with an advanced solid tumor such as melanoma, head and neck, liver or kidney cancer. The sample consisted of CD4+ or CD8+ T cells sorted from blood, taken in a trial of the OX40 agonist ivuxolimab. The CDR3 DNA reads TGTGCCAGTAGTTCACAGGGGGCTGGCTATGGCTACACCTTC. This gives the protein CASSSQGAGYGYTF. The full variable domain, in which reference TRBV19 and TRBJ1-2 provide the parts outside the CDR3, is DGGITQSPKYLFRKEGQNVTLSCEQNLNHDAMYWYRQDPGQGLRLIYYSQIVNDFQKGDIAEGYSVSREKKESFPLTVTSAQKNPTAFYLCASSSQGAGYGYTFGSGTRLTVV.